This T cell receptor beta chain was identified in a study of cytomegalovirus exposure and HLA in healthy donors. Across the whole study: The approximately 120 validation repertoires used the same platform as the roughly 620 first-cohort repertoires, a later analysis reported.

For this clone: Its antigen is still unknown.

From germline, CDR1 is MNHEY and CDR2 SVGAGI. The CDR3 totals 14 residues. Losses at the gene ends were 6 bases for V and 1 base for J; bases not matched to a gene: 5. Overall study results and limits: The majority of TCR sequences were rare, yet some public TCRs appeared in many donors. First-cohort TCR clusters tended to co-occur in the approximately 130 validation repertoires, a later analysis found.

Sequencing was performed with immunoSEQ multiplex PCR; in TCRdb, only in-frame clones are kept and a portion is missing. There are 250,000 to 300,000 clones in the sample; almost 90% occur only once, and under 0.4% lies in the top ten. Sequencing was performed on PBMCs. The rearrangement links TRBV6-5 to TRBJ1-1; TRBD1 aligns across 7 bases. The TCR comes from a woman under 30 in good health and CMV-seronegative. CDR3 in DNA: TGTGCCAGCAGAAACAGGGGCCAGAACACTGAAGCTTTCTTT. This sequence encodes CASRNRGQNTEAFF.